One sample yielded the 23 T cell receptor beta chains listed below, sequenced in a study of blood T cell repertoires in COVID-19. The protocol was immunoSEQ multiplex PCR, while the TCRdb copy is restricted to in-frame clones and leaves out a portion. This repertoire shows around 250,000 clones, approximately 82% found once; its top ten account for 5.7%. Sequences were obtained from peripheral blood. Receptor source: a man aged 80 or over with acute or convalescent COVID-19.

The CDR3 region has the DNA TGTGCCAGCAGCGCTTCAGGACTAGCGGGAGGGGAGGCCAAAAACATTCAGTACTTC. Translated, it gives CASSASGLAGGEAKNIQYF. The J gene is TRBJ2-4, the V gene TRBV9; 15 bases map to TRBD2. This CDR3 region has 19 residues. Germline assignment: CDR1 SGDLS and CDR2 YYNGEE. Losses at the gene ends were 3 bases for V and 1 base for J; bases not matched to a gene: 8.

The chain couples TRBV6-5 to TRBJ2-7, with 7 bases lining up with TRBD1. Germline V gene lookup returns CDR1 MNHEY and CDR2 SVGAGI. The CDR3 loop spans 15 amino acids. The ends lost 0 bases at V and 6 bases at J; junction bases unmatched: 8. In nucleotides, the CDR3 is TGTGCCAGCAGTTACTCCCGGACAGGCGGGCGCGAGCAGTACTTC. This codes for CASSYSRTGGREQYF.

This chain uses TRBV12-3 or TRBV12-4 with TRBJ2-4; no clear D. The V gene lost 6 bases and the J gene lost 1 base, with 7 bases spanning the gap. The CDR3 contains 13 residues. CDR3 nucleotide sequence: TGTGCCAGCAGCCCTCAGGCCAAAAACATTCAGTACTTC. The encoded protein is CASSPQAKNIQYF.

CDR3 loop: CASSLADRAGYTF. Here the CDR3 DNA reads TGCGCCAGCAGCTTGGCTGACAGGGCGGGCTACACCTTC. The chain employs TRBV5-1 and TRBJ1-2, with 7 bases fitting TRBD1. CDR1 SGHRS and CDR2 YFSETQ come from the germline V gene. V dropped 0 bases and J dropped 8; count of bases not matched to a gene: 4. This CDR3 is 13 amino acids long. The variable domain in full, completed from reference TRBV5-1 and TRBJ1-2, reads KAGVTQTPRYLIKTRGQQVTLSCSPISGHRSVSWYQQTPGQGLQFLFEYFSETQRNKGNFPGRFSGRQFSNSRSEMNVSTLELGDSALYLCASSLADRAGYTFGSGTRLTVV.

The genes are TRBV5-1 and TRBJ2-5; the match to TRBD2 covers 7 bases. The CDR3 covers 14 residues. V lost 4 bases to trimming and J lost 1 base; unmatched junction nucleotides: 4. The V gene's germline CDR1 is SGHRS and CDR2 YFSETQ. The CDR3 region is CASSPTSVQETQYF. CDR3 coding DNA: TGCGCCAGCAGCCCTACTAGCGTCCAAGAGACCCAGTACTTC.

In DNA, the CDR3 is TGTGCCATCAGTGTGGGAGCGGACACCATATATTTT. This sequence encodes CAISVGADTIYF. J is TRBJ1-3 and V is TRBV10-3; D is uncertain. Trimming pared 4 bases from V and 8 bases from J, leaving 9 bases between. The CDR3 sequence is 12 residues long. Looked up from germline, CDR1 is ENHRY and CDR2 is SYGVKD.

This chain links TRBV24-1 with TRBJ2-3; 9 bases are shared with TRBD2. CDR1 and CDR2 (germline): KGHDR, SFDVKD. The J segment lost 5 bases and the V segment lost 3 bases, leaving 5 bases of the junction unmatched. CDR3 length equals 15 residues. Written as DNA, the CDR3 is TGTGCCACCAGTGATACGGGACTAGCAGGAGATACGCAGTATTTT. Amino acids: CATSDTGLAGDTQYF.

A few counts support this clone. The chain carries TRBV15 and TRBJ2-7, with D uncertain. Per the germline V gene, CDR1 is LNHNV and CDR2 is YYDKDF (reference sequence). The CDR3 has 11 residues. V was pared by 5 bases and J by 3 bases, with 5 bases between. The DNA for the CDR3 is TGTGCCACCAGCTCGGGCTACGAGCAGTACTTC. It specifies CATSSGYEQYF.

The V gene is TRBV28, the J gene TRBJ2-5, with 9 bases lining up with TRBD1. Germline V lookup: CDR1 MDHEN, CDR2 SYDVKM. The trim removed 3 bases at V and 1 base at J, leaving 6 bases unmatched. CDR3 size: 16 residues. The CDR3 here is CASSFVGTGTQETQYF. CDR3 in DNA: TGTGCCAGCAGTTTTGTCGGGACAGGGACCCAAGAGACCCAGTACTTC.

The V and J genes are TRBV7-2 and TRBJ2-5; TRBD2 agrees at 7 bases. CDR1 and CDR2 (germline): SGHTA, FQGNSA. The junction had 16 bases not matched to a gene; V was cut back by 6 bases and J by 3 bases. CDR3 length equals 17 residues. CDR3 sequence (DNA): TGTGCCAGCAGACGTTACGGCGGACCCCGGGGGGAAGAGACCCAGTACTTC. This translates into CASRRYGGPRGEETQYF.

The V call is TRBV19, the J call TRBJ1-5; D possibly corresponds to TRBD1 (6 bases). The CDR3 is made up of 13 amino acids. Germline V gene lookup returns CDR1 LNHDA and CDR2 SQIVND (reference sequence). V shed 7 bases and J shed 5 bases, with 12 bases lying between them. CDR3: CASNQGNDQPQHF. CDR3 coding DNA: TGTGCCAGTAACCAGGGGAATGATCAGCCCCAGCATTTT.

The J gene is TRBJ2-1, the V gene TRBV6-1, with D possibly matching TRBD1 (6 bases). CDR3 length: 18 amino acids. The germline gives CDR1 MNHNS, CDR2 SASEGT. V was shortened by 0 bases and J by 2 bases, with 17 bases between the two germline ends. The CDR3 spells CASSEASAGDIPYNEQFF. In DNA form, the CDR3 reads TGTGCCAGCAGTGAAGCTTCGGCAGGGGATATCCCCTACAATGAGCAGTTCTTC.

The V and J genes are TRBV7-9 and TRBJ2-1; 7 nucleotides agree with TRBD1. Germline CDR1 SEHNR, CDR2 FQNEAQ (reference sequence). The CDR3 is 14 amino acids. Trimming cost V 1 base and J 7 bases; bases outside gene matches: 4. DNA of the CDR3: TGTGCCAGCAGCTTAGGGAGACAGGGTAATGAGCAGTTCTTC. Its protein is CASSLGRQGNEQFF.

CDR3 residues: CASSISAGAHETQYF. The CDR3 coding sequence is TGTGCCAGTAGTATCTCTGCGGGAGCCCACGAGACCCAGTACTTC. This chain connects TRBV19 to TRBJ2-5, with TRBD2 identical over 7 bases. The CDR3 sequence is 15 residues long. Trimming at V came to 3 bases and at J to 5 bases, leaving 9 bases not matched to a gene. Germline V gene sequence: CDR1 LNHDA, CDR2 SQIVND (reference sequence).

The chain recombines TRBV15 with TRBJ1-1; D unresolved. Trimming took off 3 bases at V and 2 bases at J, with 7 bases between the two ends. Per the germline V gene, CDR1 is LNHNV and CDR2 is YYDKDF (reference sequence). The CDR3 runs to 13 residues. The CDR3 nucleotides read TGTGCCACCAGCAGGGAGCTAAACACTGAAGCTTTCTTT. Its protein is CATSRELNTEAFF.

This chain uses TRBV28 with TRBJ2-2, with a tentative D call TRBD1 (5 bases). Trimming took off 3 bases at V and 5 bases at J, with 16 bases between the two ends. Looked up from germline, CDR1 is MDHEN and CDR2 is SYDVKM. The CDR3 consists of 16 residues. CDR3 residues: CASSLIGRAETGELFF. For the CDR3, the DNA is TGTGCCAGCAGTTTGATCGGCAGGGCCGAGACCGGGGAGCTGTTTTTT.

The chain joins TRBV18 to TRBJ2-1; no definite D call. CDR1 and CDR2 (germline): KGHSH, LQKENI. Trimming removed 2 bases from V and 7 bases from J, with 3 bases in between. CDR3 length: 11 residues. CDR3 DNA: TGTGCCAGCTCACCAATAAATGAGCAGTTCTTC. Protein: CASSPINEQFF.

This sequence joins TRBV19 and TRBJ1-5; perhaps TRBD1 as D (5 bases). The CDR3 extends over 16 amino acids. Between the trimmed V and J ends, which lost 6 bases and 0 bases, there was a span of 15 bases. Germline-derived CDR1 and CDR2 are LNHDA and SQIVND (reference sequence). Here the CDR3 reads CASRGSGGYSNQPQHF. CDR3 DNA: TGTGCCAGTAGAGGCTCCGGGGGGTATAGCAATCAGCCCCAGCATTTT.

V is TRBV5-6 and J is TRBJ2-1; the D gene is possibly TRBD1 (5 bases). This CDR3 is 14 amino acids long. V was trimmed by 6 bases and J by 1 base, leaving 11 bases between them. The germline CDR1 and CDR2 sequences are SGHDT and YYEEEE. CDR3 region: CASNNRGSYNEQFF. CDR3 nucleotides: TGTGCCAGCAACAATAGGGGTTCCTACAATGAGCAGTTCTTC.

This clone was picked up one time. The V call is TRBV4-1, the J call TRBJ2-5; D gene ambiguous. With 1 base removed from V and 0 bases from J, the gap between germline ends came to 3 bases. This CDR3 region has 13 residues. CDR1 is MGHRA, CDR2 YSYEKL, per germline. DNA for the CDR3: TGCGCCAGCAGCCAAGTAAACCAAGAGACCCAGTACTTC. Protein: CASSQVNQETQYF.

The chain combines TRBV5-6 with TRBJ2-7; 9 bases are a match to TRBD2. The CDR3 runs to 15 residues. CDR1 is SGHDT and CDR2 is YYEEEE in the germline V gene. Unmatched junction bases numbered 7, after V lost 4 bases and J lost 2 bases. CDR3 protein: CASSPLSGGTYEQYF. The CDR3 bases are TGTGCCAGCAGCCCCTTGAGCGGGGGGACCTACGAGCAGTACTTC.

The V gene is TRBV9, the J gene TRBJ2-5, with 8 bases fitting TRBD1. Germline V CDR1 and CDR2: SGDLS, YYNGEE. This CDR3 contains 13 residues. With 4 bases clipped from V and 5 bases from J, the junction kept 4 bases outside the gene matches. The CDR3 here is CASSSGQAETQYF. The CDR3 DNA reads TGTGCCAGCAGCTCGGGACAGGCGGAGACCCAGTACTTC.

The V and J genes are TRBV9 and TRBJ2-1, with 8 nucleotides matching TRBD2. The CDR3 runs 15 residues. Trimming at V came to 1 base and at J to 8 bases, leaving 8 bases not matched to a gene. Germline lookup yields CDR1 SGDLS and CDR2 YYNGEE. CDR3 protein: CASSVSGSLGDEQFF. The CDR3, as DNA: TGTGCCAGCAGCGTAAGCGGGAGTCTAGGCGATGAGCAGTTCTTC. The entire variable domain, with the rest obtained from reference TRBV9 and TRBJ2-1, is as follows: DSGVTQTPKHLITATGQRVTLRCSPRSGDLSVYWYQQSLDQGLQFLIQYYNGEERAKGNILERFSAQQFPDLHSELNLSSLELGDSALYFCASSVSGSLGDEQFFGPGTRLTVL.